Listed here is a single T cell receptor (beta chain). Since a much larger clone is just one base distant, this may be a read error. The source of the sample is a study of kidney transplant recipient with SARS-CoV-2 infection. Germline V lookup: CDR1 MNHEY, CDR2 SMNVEV (reference sequence). The CDR3 consists of 15 residues. Trimming took off 10 bases at V and 6 bases at J, with 21 bases between the two ends. TCRdb recomputed calls from the reads with MiXCR, one row per CDR3 protein. Here the sample spans about 250,000 distinct CDR3 sequences, about 30% being singletons. Source: a blood sample, taken at baseline and on day 111 from a kidney transplant recipient. The clonotype originates from a male patient in his thirties who had COVID-19 and was a kidney transplant recipient. The T cells may partly be graft donor cells. The V call is TRBV27, the J call TRBJ2-2, with a possible D match to TRBD2 (7 bases). CDR3 sequence reads: CANNFRGRAPGELFF. The CDR3 bases are TGTGCCAACAATTTTAGGGGGAGGGCCCCCGGGGAGCTGTTTTTT.